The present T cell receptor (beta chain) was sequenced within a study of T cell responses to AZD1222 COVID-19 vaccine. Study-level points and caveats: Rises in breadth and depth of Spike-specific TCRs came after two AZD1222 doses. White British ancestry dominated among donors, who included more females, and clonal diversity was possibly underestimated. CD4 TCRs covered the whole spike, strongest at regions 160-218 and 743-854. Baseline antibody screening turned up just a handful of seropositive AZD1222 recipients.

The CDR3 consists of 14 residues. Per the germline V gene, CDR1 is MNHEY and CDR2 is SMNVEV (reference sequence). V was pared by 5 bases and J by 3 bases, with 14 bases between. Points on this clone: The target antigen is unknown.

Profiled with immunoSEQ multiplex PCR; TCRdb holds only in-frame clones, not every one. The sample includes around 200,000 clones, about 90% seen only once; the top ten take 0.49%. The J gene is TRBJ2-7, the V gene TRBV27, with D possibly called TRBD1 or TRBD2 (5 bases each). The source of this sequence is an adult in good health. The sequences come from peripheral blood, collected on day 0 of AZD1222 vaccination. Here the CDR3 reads CASSLTGRNYEQYF. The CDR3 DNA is TGTGCCAGCAGTCTCACGGGACGGAACTACGAGCAGTACTTC.